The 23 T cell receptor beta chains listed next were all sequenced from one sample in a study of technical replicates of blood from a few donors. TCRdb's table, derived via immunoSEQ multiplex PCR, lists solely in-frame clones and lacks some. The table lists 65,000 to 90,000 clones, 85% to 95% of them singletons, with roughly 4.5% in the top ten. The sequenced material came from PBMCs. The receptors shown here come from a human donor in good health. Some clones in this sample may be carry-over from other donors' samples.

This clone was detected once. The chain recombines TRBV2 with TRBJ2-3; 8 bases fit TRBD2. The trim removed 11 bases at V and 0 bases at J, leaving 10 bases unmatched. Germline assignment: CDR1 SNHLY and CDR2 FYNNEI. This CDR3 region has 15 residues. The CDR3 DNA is TGTGCCGGGGGCATGGGCGGGGGGAGCACAGATACGCAGTATTTT. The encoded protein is CAGGMGGGSTDTQYF.

The CDR3 bases are TGTGCCAGCAGCGACTCAGGGACAGGGGGCAGCTATGGCTACACCTTC. Its protein is CASSDSGTGGSYGYTF. The V and J genes are TRBV9 and TRBJ1-2; 12 nucleotides line up with TRBD1. Germline values: CDR1 SGDLS, CDR2 YYNGEE. Trimming took 3 bases from V and 4 from J; bases not matched to a gene: 7. This CDR3 has 16 amino acids.

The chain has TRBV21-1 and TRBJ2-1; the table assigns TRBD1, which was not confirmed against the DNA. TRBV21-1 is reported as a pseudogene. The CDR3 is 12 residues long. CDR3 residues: CASRKVAPQQFF. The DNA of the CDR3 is TGTGCCAGCAGGAAAGTGGCCCCACAGCAGTTCTTC.

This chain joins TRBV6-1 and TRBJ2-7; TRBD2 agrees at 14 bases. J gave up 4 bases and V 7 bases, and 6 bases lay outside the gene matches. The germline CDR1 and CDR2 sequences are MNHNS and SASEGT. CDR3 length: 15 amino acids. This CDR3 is CASKPGLAGAYEQYF. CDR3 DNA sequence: TGTGCCAGCAAGCCGGGACTAGCGGGAGCGTACGAGCAGTACTTC.

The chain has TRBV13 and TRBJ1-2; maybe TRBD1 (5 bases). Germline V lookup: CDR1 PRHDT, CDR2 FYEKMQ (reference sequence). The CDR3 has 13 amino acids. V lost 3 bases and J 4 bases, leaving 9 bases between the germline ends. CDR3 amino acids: CASSLTDSYGYTF. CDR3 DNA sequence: TGTGCCAGCAGCTTGACAGACTCCTATGGCTACACCTTC. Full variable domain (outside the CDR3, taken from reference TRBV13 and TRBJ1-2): AAGVIQSPRHLIKEKRETATLKCYPIPRHDTVYWYQQGPGQDPQFLISFYEKMQSDKGSIPDRFSAQQFSDYHSELNMSSLELGDSALYFCASSLTDSYGYTFGSGTRLTVV.

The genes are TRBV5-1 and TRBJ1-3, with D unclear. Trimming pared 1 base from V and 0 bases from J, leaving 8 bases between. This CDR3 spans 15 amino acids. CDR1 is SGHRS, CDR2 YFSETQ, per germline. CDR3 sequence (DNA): TGCGCCAGCAGCTTGTGGGCAGGCTCTGGAAACACCATATATTTT. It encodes CASSLWAGSGNTIYF.

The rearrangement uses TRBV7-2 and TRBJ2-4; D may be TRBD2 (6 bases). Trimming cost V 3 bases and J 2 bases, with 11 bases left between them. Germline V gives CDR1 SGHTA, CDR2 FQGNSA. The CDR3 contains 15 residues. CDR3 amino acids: CASSFPGATKNIQYF. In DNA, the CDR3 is TGTGCCAGCAGCTTTCCGGGAGCGACCAAAAACATTCAGTACTTC.

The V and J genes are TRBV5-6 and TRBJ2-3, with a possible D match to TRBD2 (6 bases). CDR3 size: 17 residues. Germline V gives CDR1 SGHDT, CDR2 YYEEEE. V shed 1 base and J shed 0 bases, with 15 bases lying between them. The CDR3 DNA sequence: TGTGCCAGCAGCTTGTCCCGGGGGTCCTCTAGCACAGATACGCAGTATTTT. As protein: CASSLSRGSSSTDTQYF.

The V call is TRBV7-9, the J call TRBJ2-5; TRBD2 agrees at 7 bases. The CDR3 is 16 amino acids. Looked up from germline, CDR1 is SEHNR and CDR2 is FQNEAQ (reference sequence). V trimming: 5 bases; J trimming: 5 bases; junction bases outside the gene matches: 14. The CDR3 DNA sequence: TGTGCCAGCAGCACCCCTGGGGCGGGGGTTCACGAGACCCAGTACTTC. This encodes CASSTPGAGVHETQYF.

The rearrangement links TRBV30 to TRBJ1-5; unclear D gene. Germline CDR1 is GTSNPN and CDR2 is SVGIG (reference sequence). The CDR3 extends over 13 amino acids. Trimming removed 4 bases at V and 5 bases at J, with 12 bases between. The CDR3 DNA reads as TGTGCCTGGAACCGGGATCGGGATCAGCCCCAGCATTTT. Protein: CAWNRDRDQPQHF.

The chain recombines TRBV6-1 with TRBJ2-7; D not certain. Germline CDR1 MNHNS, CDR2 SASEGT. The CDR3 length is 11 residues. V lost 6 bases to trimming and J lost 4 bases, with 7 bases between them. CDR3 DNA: TGTGCCAGCAGCCAGGTATACGAGCAGTACTTC. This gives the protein CASSQVYEQYF.

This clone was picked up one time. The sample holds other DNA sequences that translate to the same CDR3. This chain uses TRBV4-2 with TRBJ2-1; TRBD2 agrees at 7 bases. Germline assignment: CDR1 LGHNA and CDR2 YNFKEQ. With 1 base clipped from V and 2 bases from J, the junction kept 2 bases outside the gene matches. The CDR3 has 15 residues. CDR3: CASSQVGTTYNEQFF. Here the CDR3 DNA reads TGTGCCAGCAGCCAAGTTGGGACTACCTACAATGAGCAGTTCTTC.

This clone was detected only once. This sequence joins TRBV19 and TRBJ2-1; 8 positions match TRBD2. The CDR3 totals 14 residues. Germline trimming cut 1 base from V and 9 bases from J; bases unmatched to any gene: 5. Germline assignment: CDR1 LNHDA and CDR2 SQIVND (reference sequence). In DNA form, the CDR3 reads TGTGCCAGTAGTATAGGGGGACTAGGGGTTGAGCAGTTCTTC. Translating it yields CASSIGGLGVEQFF.

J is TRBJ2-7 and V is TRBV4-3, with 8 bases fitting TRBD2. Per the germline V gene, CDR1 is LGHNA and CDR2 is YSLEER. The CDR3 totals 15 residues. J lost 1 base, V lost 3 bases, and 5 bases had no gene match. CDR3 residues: CASSQATGGSYEQYF. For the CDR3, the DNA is TGCGCCAGCAGCCAGGCAACGGGGGGGTCCTACGAGCAGTACTTC.

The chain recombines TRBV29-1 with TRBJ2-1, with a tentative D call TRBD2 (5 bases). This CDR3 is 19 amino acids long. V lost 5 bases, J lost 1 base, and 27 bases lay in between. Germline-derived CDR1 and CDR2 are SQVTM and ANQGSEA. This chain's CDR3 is CSVRRSGPGEGLSYNEQFF. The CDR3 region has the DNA TGCAGCGTTCGTCGGTCGGGCCCCGGCGAGGGTTTATCCTACAATGAGCAGTTCTTC.

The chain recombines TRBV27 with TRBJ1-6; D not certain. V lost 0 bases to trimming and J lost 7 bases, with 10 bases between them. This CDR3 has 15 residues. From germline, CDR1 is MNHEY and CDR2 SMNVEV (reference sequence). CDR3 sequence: CASSLSWAGNSPLHF. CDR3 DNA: TGTGCCAGCAGTTTATCGTGGGCAGGCAATTCACCCCTCCACTTT.

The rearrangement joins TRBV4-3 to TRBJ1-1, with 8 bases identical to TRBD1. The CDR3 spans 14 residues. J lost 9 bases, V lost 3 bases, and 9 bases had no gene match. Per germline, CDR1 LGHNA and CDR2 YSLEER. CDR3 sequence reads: CASSQLGQGSQAFF. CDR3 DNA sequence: TGCGCCAGCAGCCAGTTAGGACAGGGCTCGCAAGCTTTCTTT.

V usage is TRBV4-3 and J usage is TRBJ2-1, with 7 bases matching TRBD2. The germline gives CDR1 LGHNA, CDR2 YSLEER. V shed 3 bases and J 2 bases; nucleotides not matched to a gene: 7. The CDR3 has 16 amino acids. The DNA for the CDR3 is TGCGCCAGCAGCCAGGCGTTTGGGGGGGCCTACAATGAGCAGTTCTTC. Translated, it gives CASSQAFGGAYNEQFF.

The CDR3 DNA follows: TGTGCCAGCAGCTTCACGAGCGGTGAGCAGTTCTTC. Translated, it gives CASSFTSGEQFF. This chain uses TRBV5-4 with TRBJ2-1, with a weak D call TRBD2 (5 bases). Germline V gives CDR1 SGHNT, CDR2 YYREEE (reference sequence). This CDR3 spans 12 amino acids. Trimming stripped 2 bases from V and 9 bases from J, with 9 bases between.

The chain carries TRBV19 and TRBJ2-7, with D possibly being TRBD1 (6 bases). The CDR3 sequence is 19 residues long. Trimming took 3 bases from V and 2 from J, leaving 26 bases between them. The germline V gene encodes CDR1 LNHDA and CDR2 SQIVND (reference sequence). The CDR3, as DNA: TGTGCCAGTAGTATTTATTGGGCAGGGGAAGGCTTACCTCCCTACGAGCAGTACTTC. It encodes CASSIYWAGEGLPPYEQYF.

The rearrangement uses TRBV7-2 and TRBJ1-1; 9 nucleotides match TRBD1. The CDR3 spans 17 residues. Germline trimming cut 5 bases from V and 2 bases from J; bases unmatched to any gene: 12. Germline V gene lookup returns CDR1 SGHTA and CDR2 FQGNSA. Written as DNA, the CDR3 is TGTGCCAGCAGCCTTGGACAGGGGCTATTTTATAACACTGAAGCTTTCTTT. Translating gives CASSLGQGLFYNTEAFF.

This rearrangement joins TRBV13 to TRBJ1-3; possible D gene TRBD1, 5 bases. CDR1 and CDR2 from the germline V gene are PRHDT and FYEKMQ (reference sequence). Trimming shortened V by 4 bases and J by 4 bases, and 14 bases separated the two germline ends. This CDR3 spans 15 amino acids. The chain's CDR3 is CASSSQANGGNTIYF. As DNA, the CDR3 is TGTGCCAGCAGCTCACAGGCGAACGGCGGAAACACCATATATTTT.

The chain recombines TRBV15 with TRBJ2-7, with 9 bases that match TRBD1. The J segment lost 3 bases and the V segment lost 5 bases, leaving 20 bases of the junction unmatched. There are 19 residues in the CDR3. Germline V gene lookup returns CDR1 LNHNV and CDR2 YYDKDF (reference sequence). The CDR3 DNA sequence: TGTGCCACCAGCGGCTGGACAGGGGCCGGCGGCGGGGGCCTCTACGAGCAGTACTTC. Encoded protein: CATSGWTGAGGGGLYEQYF.